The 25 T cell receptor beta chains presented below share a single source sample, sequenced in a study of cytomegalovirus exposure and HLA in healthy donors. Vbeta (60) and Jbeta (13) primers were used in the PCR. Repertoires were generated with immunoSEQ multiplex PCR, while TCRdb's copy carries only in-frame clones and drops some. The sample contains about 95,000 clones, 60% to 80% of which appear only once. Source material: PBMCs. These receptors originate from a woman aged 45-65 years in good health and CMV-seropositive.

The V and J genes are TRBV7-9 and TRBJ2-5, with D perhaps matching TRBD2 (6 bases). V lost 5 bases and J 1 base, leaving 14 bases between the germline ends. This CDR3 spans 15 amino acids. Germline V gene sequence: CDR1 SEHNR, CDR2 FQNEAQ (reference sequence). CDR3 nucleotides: TGTGCCAGCAGCCTTGTTTTGGGGGGCCAAGAGACCCAGTACTTC. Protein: CASSLVLGGQETQYF.

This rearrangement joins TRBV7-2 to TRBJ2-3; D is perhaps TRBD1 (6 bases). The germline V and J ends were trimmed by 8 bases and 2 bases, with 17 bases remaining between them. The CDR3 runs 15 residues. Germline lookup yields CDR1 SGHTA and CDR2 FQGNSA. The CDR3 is CASVSTGSLTDTQYF. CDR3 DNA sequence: TGTGCCAGCGTATCAACAGGGTCTCTCACAGATACGCAGTATTTT. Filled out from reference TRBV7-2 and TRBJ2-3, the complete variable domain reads GAGVSQSPSNKVTEKGKDVELRCDPISGHTALYWYRQSLGQGLEFLIYFQGNSAPDKSGLPSDRFSAERTGGSVSTLTIQRTQQEDSAVYLCASVSTGSLTDTQYFGPGTRLTVL.

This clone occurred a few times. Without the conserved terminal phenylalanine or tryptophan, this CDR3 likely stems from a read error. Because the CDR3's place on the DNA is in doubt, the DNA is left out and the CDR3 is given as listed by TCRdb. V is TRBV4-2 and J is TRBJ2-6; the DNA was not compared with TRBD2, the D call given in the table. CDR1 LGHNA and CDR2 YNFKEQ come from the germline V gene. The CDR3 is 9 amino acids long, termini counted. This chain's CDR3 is CASSQSCLS.

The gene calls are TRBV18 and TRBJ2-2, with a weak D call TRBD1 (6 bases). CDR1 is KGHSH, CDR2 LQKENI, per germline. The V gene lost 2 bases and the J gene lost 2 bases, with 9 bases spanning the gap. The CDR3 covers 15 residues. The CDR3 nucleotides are TGTGCCAGCTCACCATCCGGGACAAACACCGGGGAGCTGTTTTTT. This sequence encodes CASSPSGTNTGELFF.

The CDR3 nucleotides read TGTGCCAGCAGTGCACAGGACAGGGGGCCTGGGGCCAACGTCCTGACTTTC. Translating it yields CASSAQDRGPGANVLTF. The chain joins TRBV6-1 to TRBJ2-6; TRBD1 aligns across 11 bases. The germline CDR1 and CDR2 sequences are MNHNS and SASEGT. The length of the CDR3 is 17 residues. J lost 2 bases, V lost 4 bases, and 4 bases had no gene match.

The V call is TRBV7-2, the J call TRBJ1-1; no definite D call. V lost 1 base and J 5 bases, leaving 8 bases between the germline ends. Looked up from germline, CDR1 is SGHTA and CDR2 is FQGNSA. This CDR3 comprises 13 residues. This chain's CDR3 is CASSLGRLTEAFF. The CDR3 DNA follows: TGTGCCAGCAGCTTAGGCAGGCTTACTGAAGCTTTCTTT.

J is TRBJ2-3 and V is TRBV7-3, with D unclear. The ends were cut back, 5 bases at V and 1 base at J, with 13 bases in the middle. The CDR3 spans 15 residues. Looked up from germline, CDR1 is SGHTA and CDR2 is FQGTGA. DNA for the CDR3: TGTGCCAGCAGCACCGAACGGTCTCGCACAGATACGCAGTATTTT. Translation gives CASSTERSRTDTQYF. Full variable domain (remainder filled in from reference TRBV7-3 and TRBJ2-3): GAGVSQTPSNKVTEKGKYVELRCDPISGHTALYWYRQSLGQGPEFLIYFQGTGAADDSGLPNDRFFAVRPEGSVSTLKIQRTERGDSAVYLCASSTERSRTDTQYFGPGTRLTVL.

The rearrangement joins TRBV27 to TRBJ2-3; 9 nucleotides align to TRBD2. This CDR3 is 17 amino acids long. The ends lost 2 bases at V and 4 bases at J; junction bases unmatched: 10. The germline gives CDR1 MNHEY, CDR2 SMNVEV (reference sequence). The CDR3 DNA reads TGTGCCAGCAGTTTACCCCATTTAGCGGGAGTCCCAGATACGCAGTATTTT. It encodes CASSLPHLAGVPDTQYF.

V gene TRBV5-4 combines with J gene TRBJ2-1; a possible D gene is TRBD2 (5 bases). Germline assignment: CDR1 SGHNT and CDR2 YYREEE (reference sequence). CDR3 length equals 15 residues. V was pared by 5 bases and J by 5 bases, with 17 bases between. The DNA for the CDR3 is TGTGCCAGCAGTCCTCCAGTCGGGCGGGACAATGAGCAGTTCTTC. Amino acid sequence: CASSPPVGRDNEQFF.

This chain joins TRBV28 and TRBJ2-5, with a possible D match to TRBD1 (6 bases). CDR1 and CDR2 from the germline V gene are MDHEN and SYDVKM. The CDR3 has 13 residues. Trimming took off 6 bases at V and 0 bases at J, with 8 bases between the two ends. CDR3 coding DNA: TGTGCCAGCAGAAACAGGGACCAAGAGACCCAGTACTTC. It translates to CASRNRDQETQYF.

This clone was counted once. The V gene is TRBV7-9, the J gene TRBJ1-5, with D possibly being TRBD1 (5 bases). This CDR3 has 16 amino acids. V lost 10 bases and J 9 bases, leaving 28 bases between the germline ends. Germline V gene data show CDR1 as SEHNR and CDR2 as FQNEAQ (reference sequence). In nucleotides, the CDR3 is TGTGCCACCACGGTCTTGGAGCAAGGGGTATCAGGGCCCCAGCATTTT. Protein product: CATTVLEQGVSGPQHF.

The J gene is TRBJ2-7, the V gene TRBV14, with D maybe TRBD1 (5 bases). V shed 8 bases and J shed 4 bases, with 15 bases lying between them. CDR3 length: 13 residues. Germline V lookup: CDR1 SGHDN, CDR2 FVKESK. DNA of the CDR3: TGTGCCAGCGCGAAAACAGGTCCTTACGAGCAGTACTTC. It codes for CASAKTGPYEQYF.

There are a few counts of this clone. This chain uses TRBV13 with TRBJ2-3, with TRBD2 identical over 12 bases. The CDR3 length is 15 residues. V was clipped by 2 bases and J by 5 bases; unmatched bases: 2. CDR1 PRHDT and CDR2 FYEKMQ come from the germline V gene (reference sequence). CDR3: CASSLSSGGGDTQYF. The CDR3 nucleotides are TGTGCCAGCAGCTTATCTAGCGGGGGGGGAGATACGCAGTATTTT.

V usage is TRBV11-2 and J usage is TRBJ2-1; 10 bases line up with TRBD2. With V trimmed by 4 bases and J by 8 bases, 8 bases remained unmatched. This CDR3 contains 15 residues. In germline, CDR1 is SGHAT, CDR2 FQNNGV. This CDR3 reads CASSSPGLALYEQFF. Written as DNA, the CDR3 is TGTGCCAGCAGCTCGCCGGGACTAGCGTTATATGAGCAGTTCTTC.

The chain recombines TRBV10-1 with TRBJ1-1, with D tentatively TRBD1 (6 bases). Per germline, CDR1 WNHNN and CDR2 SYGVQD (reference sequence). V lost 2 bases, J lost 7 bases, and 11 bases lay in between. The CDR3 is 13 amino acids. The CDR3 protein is CASSETLQGEAFF. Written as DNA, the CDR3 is TGCGCCAGCAGTGAGACTTTACAGGGTGAAGCTTTCTTT.

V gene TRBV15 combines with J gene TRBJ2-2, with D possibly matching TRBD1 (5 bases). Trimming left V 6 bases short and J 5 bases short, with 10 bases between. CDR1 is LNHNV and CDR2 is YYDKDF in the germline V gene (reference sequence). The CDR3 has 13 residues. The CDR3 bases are TGTGCCACCAGAAGGTCAGGGACCGGGGAGCTGTTTTTT. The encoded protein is CATRRSGTGELFF.

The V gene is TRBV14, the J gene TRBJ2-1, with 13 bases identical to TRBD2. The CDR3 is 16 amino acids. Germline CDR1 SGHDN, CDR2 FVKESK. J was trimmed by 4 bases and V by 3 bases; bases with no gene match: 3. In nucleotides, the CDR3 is TGTGCCAGCAGCCAGCGACTAGCGGGAGGATACAATGAGCAGTTCTTC. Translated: CASSQRLAGGYNEQFF. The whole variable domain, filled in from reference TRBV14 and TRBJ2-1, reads EAGVTQFPSHSVIEKGQTVTLRCDPISGHDNLYWYRRVMGKEIKFLLHFVKESKQDESGMPNNRFLAERTGGTYSTLKVQPAELEDSGVYFCASSQRLAGGYNEQFFGPGTRLTVL.

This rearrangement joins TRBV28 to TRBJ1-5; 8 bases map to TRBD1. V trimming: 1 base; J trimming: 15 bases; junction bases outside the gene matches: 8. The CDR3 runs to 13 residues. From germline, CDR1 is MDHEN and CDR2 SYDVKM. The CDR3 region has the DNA TGTGCCAGCAGTTTATCATACAGGGGGTCTTGGCATTTT. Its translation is CASSLSYRGSWHF.

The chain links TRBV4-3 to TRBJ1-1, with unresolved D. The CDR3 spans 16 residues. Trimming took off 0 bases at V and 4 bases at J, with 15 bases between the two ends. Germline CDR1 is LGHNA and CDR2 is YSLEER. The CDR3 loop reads CASSQEAGGFITEAFF. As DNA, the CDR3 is TGCGCCAGCAGCCAAGAGGCAGGAGGCTTTATCACTGAAGCTTTCTTT.

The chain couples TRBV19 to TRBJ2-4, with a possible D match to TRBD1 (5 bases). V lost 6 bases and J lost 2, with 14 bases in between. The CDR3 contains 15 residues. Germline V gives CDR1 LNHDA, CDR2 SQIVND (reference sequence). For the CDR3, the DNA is TGTGCCAGTAGGGACATCGGCGAATCCAAAAACATTCAGTACTTC. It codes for CASRDIGESKNIQYF.

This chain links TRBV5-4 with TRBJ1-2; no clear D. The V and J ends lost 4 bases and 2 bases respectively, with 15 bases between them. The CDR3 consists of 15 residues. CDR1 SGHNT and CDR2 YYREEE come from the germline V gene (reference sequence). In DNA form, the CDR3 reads TGTGCCAGCAGCGCTCGTCGGGTTCTGAACTATGGCTACACCTTC. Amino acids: CASSARRVLNYGYTF.

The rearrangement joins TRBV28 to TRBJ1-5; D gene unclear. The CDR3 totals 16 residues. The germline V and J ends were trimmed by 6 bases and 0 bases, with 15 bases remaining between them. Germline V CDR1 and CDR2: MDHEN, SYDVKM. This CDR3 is CASRAVVGASNQPQHF. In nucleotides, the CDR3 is TGTGCCAGCAGGGCTGTGGTCGGAGCTAGCAATCAGCCCCAGCATTTT.

The CDR3 region is CASTSGSTTYEQYF. CDR3 in DNA: TGTGCCAGTACCAGCGGGAGTACTACCTACGAGCAGTACTTC. The V call is TRBV6-6, the J call TRBJ2-7; 8 bases agree with TRBD2. Germline CDR1 reads MNHNY; CDR2 reads SVGAGI (reference sequence). V dropped 9 bases and J dropped 2; count of bases not matched to a gene: 9. This CDR3 is built from 14 residues.

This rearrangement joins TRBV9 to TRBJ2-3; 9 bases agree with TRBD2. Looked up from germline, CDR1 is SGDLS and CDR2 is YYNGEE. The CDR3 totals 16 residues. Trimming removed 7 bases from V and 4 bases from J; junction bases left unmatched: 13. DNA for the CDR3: TGTGCCAGCGCTTCGCGGGAGGGATTGGGCCCAGATACGCAGTATTTT. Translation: CASASREGLGPDTQYF.

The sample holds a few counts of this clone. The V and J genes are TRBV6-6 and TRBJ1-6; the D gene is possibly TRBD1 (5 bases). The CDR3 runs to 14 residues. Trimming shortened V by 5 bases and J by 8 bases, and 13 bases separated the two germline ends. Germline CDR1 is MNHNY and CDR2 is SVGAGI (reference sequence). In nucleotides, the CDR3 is TGTGCCAGCAGTAGACAGTCGAACGATTCACCCCTCCACTTT. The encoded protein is CASSRQSNDSPLHF.